Sequencing of this TCR beta chain was carried out in a study of cytomegalovirus exposure and HLA in healthy donors. The CDR3 is made up of 15 amino acids. The V end lost 5 bases, the J end lost 4 bases, and 14 bases lay between the germline ends. Germline values: CDR1 SNHLY, CDR2 FYNNEI. A word on this clone: Antigen specificity is unknown.

The study ran its PCR with 60 Vbeta and 13 Jbeta primers. Assay used: immunoSEQ multiplex PCR; TCRdb lists only in-frame clones, some missing. This sample carries 100,000 to 120,000 clones, nearly 80% of them seen once, and the ten largest clones take approximately 1.2%. Study-wide results and caveats: Further analysis, carried out later, found HLA-associated TCR beta chains more clonally expanded than equally common other chains. Rare TCR sequences dominated, though some public TCRs recurred in many donors.

The material sequenced was PBMCs. This chain uses TRBV2 with TRBJ2-2; a possible D gene is TRBD2 (6 bases). The clonotype was recovered from a woman in her twenties or thirties in good health and CMV-seronegative. In DNA form, the CDR3 reads TGTGCCAGCAGTTTCGAATGGGGGGTCACCGGGGAGCTGTTTTTT. Its translation: CASSFEWGVTGELFF.